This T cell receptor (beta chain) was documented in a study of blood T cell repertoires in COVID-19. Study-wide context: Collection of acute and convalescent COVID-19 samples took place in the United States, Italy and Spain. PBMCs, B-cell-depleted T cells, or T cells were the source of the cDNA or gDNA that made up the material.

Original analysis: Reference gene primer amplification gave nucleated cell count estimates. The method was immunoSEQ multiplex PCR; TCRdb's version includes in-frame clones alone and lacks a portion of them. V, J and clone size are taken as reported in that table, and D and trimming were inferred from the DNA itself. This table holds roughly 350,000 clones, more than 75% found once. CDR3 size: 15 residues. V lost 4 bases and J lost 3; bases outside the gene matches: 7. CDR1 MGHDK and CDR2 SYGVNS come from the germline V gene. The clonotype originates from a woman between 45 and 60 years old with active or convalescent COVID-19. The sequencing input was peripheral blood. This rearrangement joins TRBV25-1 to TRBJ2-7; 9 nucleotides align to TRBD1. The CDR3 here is CASSALGTGHYEQYF. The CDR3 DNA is TGTGCCAGCAGTGCCCTCGGGACAGGGCACTACGAGCAGTACTTC.